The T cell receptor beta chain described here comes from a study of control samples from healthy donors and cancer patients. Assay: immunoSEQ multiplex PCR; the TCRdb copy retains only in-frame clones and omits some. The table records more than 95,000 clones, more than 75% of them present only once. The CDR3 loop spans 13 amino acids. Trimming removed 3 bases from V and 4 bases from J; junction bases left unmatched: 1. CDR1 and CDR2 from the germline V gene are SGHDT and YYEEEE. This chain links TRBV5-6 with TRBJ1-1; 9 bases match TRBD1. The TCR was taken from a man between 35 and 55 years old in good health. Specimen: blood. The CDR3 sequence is CASSWGQGTEAFF. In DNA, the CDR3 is TGTGCCAGCAGCTGGGGACAGGGCACTGAAGCTTTCTTT.